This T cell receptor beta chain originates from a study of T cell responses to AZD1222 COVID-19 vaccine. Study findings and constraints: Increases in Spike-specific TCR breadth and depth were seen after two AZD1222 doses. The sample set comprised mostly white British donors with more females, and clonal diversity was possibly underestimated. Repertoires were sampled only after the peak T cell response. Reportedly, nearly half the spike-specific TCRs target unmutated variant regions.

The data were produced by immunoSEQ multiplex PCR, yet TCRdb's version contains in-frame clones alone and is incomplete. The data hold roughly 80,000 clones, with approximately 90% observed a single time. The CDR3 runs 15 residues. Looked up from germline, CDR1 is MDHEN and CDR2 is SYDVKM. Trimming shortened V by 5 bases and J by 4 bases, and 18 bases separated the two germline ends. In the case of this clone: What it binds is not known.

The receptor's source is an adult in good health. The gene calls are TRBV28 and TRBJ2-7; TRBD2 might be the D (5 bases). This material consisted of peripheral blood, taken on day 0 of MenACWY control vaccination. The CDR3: CASSQGLGPGYEQYF. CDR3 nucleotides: TGTGCCAGCAGTCAAGGACTCGGGCCAGGATACGAGCAGTACTTC. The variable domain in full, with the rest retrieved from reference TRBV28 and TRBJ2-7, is DVKVTQSSRYLVKRTGEKVFLECVQDMDHENMFWYRQDPGLGLRLIYFSYDVKMKEKGDIPEGYSVSREKKERFSLILESASTNQTSMYLCASSQGLGPGYEQYFGPGTRLTVT.